The next 29 T cell receptor beta chains were all read from a single sample in a study of T cells after yellow fever vaccination. From the 5' RACE reads, TCRdb called clonotypes with MiXCR, one entry per CDR3 protein. The data contain approximately 610,000 distinct CDR3 sequences, approximately 16% of them singletons. Here the sequenced sample was PBMCs, taken 5 to 6 days after the first yellow fever vaccination. The receptors were gathered from a man younger than 35 who received the YFV17D yellow fever vaccine.

This clonotype was seen a handful of times. V and J are TRBV11-2 and TRBJ2-5; TRBD1 might be the D (6 bases). This CDR3 has 15 residues. Trimming took 5 bases from V and 5 from J, leaving 18 bases between them. Germline V gene lookup returns CDR1 SGHAT and CDR2 FQNNGV. The CDR3 here is CASSLNTGFSETQYF. Written as DNA, the CDR3 is TGTGCCAGCAGCCTAAACACAGGGTTTTCGGAGACCCAGTACTTC.

This clonotype has only a few counts. Germline and junction disagree at one end, which may indicate a read error. The V and J genes are TRBV20-1 and TRBJ2-5, with a possible D match to TRBD1 (6 bases). Germline loops: CDR1 DFQATT, CDR2 SNEGSKA (reference sequence). This CDR3 has 14 residues. CDR3 in DNA: TGCAGTGCGAGAGCCAGGGGTAGACAAGAGACCCAGTACTTC. It encodes CSARARGRQETQYF.

The V call is TRBV19, the J call TRBJ1-6; no clear D. The CDR3 is 14 amino acids. Germline values: CDR1 LNHDA, CDR2 SQIVND (reference sequence). The V end lost 7 bases, the J end lost 0 bases, and 7 bases lay between the germline ends. The CDR3 coding sequence is TGTGCCAGTATTGGGAGCTCCTATAATTCACCCCTCCACTTT. Residues: CASIGSSYNSPLHF.

There are a few counts of this clonotype. V and J are TRBV11-2 and TRBJ1-1, with D hard to call. The CDR3 runs 13 residues. V was pared by 4 bases and J by 5 bases, with 11 bases between. Germline V gene data show CDR1 as SGHAT and CDR2 as FQNNGV. The DNA for the CDR3 is TGTGCCAGCAGCTCGCCCCGGGTGACTGAAGCTTTCTTT. This codes for CASSSPRVTEAFF.

The rearrangement links TRBV29-1 to TRBJ1-2; D unclear. CDR3 length: 11 residues. Trimming removed 2 bases at V and 3 bases at J, with 4 bases between. CDR1 is SQVTM and CDR2 is ANQGSEA in the germline V gene. The CDR3, as DNA: TGCAGCGTTGAATTTGACTATGGCTACACCTTC. The encoded protein is CSVEFDYGYTF.

This chain links TRBV7-9 with TRBJ1-2; D possibly corresponds to TRBD1 (6 bases). CDR1 is SEHNR, CDR2 FQNEAQ, per germline (reference sequence). The V gene lost 3 bases and the J gene lost 5 bases, with 13 bases spanning the gap. The CDR3 has 14 residues. This CDR3 reads CASSFETGFYGYTF. The CDR3 DNA is TGTGCCAGCAGCTTTGAAACAGGGTTTTATGGCTACACCTTC.

This clonotype was seen only a few times. This rearrangement joins TRBV13 to TRBJ2-6; D is undetermined. The length of the CDR3 is 17 residues. The V gene lost 2 bases and the J gene lost 0 bases, with 11 bases spanning the gap. CDR1 and CDR2 (germline): PRHDT, FYEKMQ (reference sequence). The CDR3 reads CASSLSSPSSGANVLTF. Written as DNA, the CDR3 is TGTGCCAGCAGCTTAAGCAGTCCTAGCTCTGGGGCCAACGTCCTGACTTTC.

This clonotype was counted at least ten times. This rearrangement joins TRBV11-2 to TRBJ2-1; D is uncertain. Germline V CDR1 and CDR2: SGHAT, FQNNGV. V was clipped by 5 bases and J by 9 bases, with 8 bases between them. CDR3 size: 11 residues. The CDR3 loop is CASSLIREQFF. The CDR3 DNA reads as TGTGCCAGCAGCCTGATACGTGAGCAGTTCTTC. Together with reference TRBV11-2 and TRBJ2-1, the CDR3 gives the full variable domain: EAGVAQSPRYKIIEKRQSVAFWCNPISGHATLYWYQQILGQGPKLLIQFQNNGVVDDSQLPKDRFSAERLKGVDSTLKIQPAKLEDSAVYLCASSLIREQFFGPGTRLTVL.

The chain has TRBV7-9 and TRBJ2-7; 8 positions match TRBD1. Germline lookup yields CDR1 SEHNR and CDR2 FQNEAQ (reference sequence). This CDR3 has 14 amino acids. Trimming removed 5 bases from V and 3 bases from J; junction bases left unmatched: 6. The CDR3 sequence: CASSPGTGDYEQYF. The CDR3 coding sequence is TGTGCCAGCAGCCCCGGGACAGGAGACTACGAGCAGTACTTC.

This clonotype was detected ten times or more. In DNA, the CDR3 is TGTGCCAGCAGTTCGAACAGGGGAATTGGAGCTTTCTTT. It yields the protein CASSSNRGIGAFF. J is TRBJ1-1 and V is TRBV12-3 or TRBV12-4; 7 bases map to TRBD1. The CDR3 extends over 13 amino acids. V dropped 4 bases and J dropped 10; count of bases not matched to a gene: 9.

This clonotype turned up a few times. The chain is built from TRBV7-3 and TRBJ1-3; no clear D gene. CDR1 and CDR2 from the germline V gene are SGHTA and FQGTGA. V was trimmed by 11 bases and J by 2 bases, leaving 10 bases between them. CDR3 length: 12 amino acids. The CDR3: CAFYPAGNTIYF. DNA of the CDR3: TGTGCCTTCTACCCGGCTGGAAACACCATATATTTT.

The table lists this clonotype with a few counts. The chain is built from TRBV6-1 and TRBJ2-1; D might be TRBD1 (5 bases). Per germline, CDR1 MNHNS and CDR2 SASEGT. The CDR3 is made up of 14 amino acids. V lost 6 bases and J 4 bases, leaving 13 bases between the germline ends. CDR3: CASSPRTLYNEQFF. For the CDR3, the DNA is TGTGCCAGCAGCCCTCGGACACTTTACAATGAGCAGTTCTTC.

This clonotype has more than one count but fewer than ten. This sequence joins TRBV5-1 and TRBJ2-3, with a weak D call TRBD1 (6 bases). CDR3 length: 15 residues. Germline CDR1 SGHRS, CDR2 YFSETQ. V was cut by 5 bases and J by 2 bases, with 15 bases left in between. The DNA of the CDR3 is TGCGCCAGCAGTCTTTTCGGACAGAACACAGATACGCAGTATTTT. Translating gives CASSLFGQNTDTQYF. Based on the CDR3 plus reference TRBV5-1 and TRBJ2-3, the full variable domain is KAGVTQTPRYLIKTRGQQVTLSCSPISGHRSVSWYQQTPGQGLQFLFEYFSETQRNKGNFPGRFSGRQFSNSRSEMNVSTLELGDSALYLCASSLFGQNTDTQYFGPGTRLTVL.

This clonotype was seen a handful of times. The chain employs TRBV12-3 or TRBV12-4 and TRBJ2-2, with 9 bases that match TRBD1. V was pared by 5 bases and J by 7 bases, with 8 bases of the junction left unmatched. The CDR3 extends over 15 amino acids. In DNA form, the CDR3 reads TGTGCCAGCAGTCCGGACAGGGGTTATAACGGGGAGCTGTTTTTT. Its translation: CASSPDRGYNGELFF.

V gene TRBV9 combines with J gene TRBJ1-5, with D possibly TRBD1 on 5 matching bases. Per the germline V gene, CDR1 is SGDLS and CDR2 is YYNGEE. V dropped 3 bases and J dropped 3 bases, with 10 bases sitting between them. The CDR3 loop spans 14 amino acids. CDR3 bases: TGTGCCAGCAGCGCTGGGGCCTCCAATCAGCCCCAGCATTTT. This encodes CASSAGASNQPQHF.

This clonotype was recorded at least ten times. The chain joins TRBV10-3 to TRBJ2-3; D gene uncertain. Per germline, CDR1 ENHRY and CDR2 SYGVKD. CDR3 size: 13 residues. V lost 7 bases to trimming and J lost 5 bases, with 13 bases between them. CDR3 sequence reads: CAIKGTQGDTQYF. Here the CDR3 DNA reads TGTGCCATCAAGGGCACCCAAGGAGATACGCAGTATTTT.

The J gene is TRBJ1-1, the V gene TRBV18; 9 positions agree with TRBD1. The CDR3 spans 16 residues. After removal of 3 bases from V and 0 bases from J, the junction contained 5 bases not matched to a gene. Germline V lookup: CDR1 KGHSH, CDR2 LQKENI. DNA for the CDR3: TGTGCCAGCTCACCGCGGACAGGGGCTATGAACACTGAAGCTTTCTTT. Amino acids: CASSPRTGAMNTEAFF.

This clonotype was seen a handful of times. V gene TRBV4-2 combines with J gene TRBJ2-3; 8 nucleotides align to TRBD2. The CDR3 is 13 residues long. CDR1 LGHNA and CDR2 YNFKEQ come from the germline V gene. V was clipped by 3 bases and J by 14 bases; unmatched bases: 10. CDR3 bases: TGTGCCAGCAGCCACCCGGGGGGGCCAGGAGTGTATTTT. Encoded protein: CASSHPGGPGVYF.

The chain is built from TRBV4-1 and TRBJ2-7; 7 bases map to TRBD1. The CDR3 contains 17 residues. The trim removed 2 bases at V and 2 bases at J, leaving 12 bases unmatched. Germline-derived CDR1 and CDR2 are MGHRA and YSYEKL. CDR3 DNA: TGCGCCAGCAGCCAACGGGTTGGACAGGCGCCTGCCTACGAGCAGTACTTC. Its protein is CASSQRVGQAPAYEQYF.

The chain is built from TRBV27 and TRBJ1-4; D gene uncertain. CDR3 size: 13 residues. The germline CDR1 and CDR2 sequences are MNHEY and SMNVEV (reference sequence). V lost 6 bases and J lost 7, with 12 bases in between. The CDR3 loop reads CASRRRLSEKLFF. CDR3 in DNA: TGTGCCAGCAGGAGGCGTTTGTCTGAAAAACTGTTTTTT. The variable domain in full, with the rest retrieved from reference TRBV27 and TRBJ1-4, is EAQVTQNPRYLITVTGKKLTVTCSQNMNHEYMSWYRQDPGLGLRQIYYSMNVEVTDKGDVPEGYKVSRKEKRNFPLILESPSPNQTSLYFCASRRRLSEKLFFGSGTQLSVL.

This sequence joins TRBV12-3 or TRBV12-4 and TRBJ2-1, with 8 bases lining up with TRBD1. The CDR3 runs to 15 residues. The ends lost 5 bases at V and 5 bases at J; junction bases unmatched: 8. The CDR3 spells CASSPGQGSHNEQFF. CDR3 nucleotide sequence: TGTGCCAGCAGTCCCGGACAGGGTTCACACAATGAGCAGTTCTTC.

The chain carries TRBV5-5 and TRBJ1-1; D may be TRBD1 (6 bases). The V end was cut by 4 bases, the J end by 7 bases, with 11 bases between. This CDR3 region has 12 residues. CDR1 and CDR2 from the germline V gene are SGHKS and YYEKEE (reference sequence). The CDR3 loop is CASSRQANEAFF. DNA of the CDR3: TGTGCCAGCAGCCGACAGGCGAATGAAGCTTTCTTT. The full variable domain, rest sourced from reference TRBV5-5 and TRBJ1-1, is DAGVTQSPTHLIKTRGQQVTLRCSPISGHKSVSWYQQVLGQGPQFIFQYYEKEERGRGNFPDRFSARQFPNYSSELNVNALLLGDSALYLCASSRQANEAFFGQGTRLTVV.

The genes are TRBV5-1 and TRBJ1-1; tentative D call: TRBD1 (5 bases). V shed 1 base and J shed 2 bases, with 9 bases lying between them. Per the germline V gene, CDR1 is SGHRS and CDR2 is YFSETQ. The CDR3 sequence is 14 residues long. The CDR3 bases are TGCGCCAGCAGCTTGTTTGGGGCTAACACTGAAGCTTTCTTT. As protein: CASSLFGANTEAFF.

The genes are TRBV7-9 and TRBJ2-3; D is unresolved. This CDR3 spans 15 amino acids. Trimming removed 2 bases from V and 0 bases from J, with 9 bases in between. The germline V gene encodes CDR1 SEHNR and CDR2 FQNEAQ (reference sequence). The CDR3 nucleotides are TGTGCCAGCAGCTTAAAGGCGGTTAGCACAGATACGCAGTATTTT. As protein: CASSLKAVSTDTQYF.

The chain joins TRBV6-1 to TRBJ2-7, with a weak D call TRBD2 (6 bases). The CDR3 extends over 14 amino acids. Per germline, CDR1 MNHNS and CDR2 SASEGT. V dropped 6 bases and J dropped 4 bases, with 16 bases sitting between them. CDR3 in amino acids: CASRPRGSSYEQYV. DNA for the CDR3: TGTGCCAGCAGACCCCGGGGGTCTTCTTACGAGCAGTACGTC.

In its sample, this clonotype was seen a few times. V and J are TRBV10-3 and TRBJ2-2, with D possibly TRBD1 on 6 matching bases. CDR1 is ENHRY, CDR2 SYGVKD, per germline. The V and J ends lost 7 bases and 6 bases respectively, with 15 bases between them. The CDR3 loop spans 14 amino acids. The CDR3 loop reads CAITLGQYAGELFF. In DNA form, the CDR3 reads TGTGCCATCACCCTAGGACAGTATGCCGGGGAGCTGTTTTTT.

This clonotype has just a few counts. The chain combines TRBV5-6 with TRBJ2-5; no clear D gene. This CDR3 spans 14 amino acids. In germline, CDR1 is SGHDT, CDR2 YYEEEE. Trimming left V 3 bases short and J 4 bases short, with 13 bases between. CDR3 coding DNA: TGTGCCAGCAGCTCGAGGTGGCGAAGAGAGACCCAGTACTTC. Protein: CASSSRWRRETQYF.

The CDR3 region has the DNA TGCGCCAGCAGCCAAGAGTGGGAAATAGGGGCCAAAAACATTCAGTACTTC. Protein: CASSQEWEIGAKNIQYF. This chain links TRBV4-3 with TRBJ2-4; D is unclear. The CDR3 contains 17 residues. Trimming shortened V by 0 bases and J by 1 base, and 13 bases separated the two germline ends. Germline V gene sequence: CDR1 LGHNA, CDR2 YSLEER.

In this sample, this clonotype turned up a few times. This chain links TRBV4-1 with TRBJ1-4, with a weak D call TRBD1 (6 bases). The length of the CDR3 is 21 residues. Germline CDR1 reads MGHRA; CDR2 reads YSYEKL. Trimming pared 3 bases from V and 0 bases from J, leaving 26 bases between. CDR3 nucleotides: TGCGCCAGCAGCCATGGTAAGCTGTTTTTGACAGGCCGAGCAACTAATGAAAAACTGTTTTTT. Amino acid sequence: CASSHGKLFLTGRATNEKLFF.